This TCR beta chain emerged from a study of blood T cell repertoires in COVID-19. As for the study in general: COVID-19 samples from acute and convalescent phases originated in the United States, Italy and Spain.

Authors' analysis steps: By means of reference gene primer amplification, nucleated cell counts were estimated. The table came from immunoSEQ multiplex PCR; TCRdb's copy has only in-frame clones and leaves some out. V, J and clone size reflect that table, while D and trimming were determined from the DNA. The sample has about 99,000 clones; 70% to 85% are singletons. This clone showed up just a few times. Sequencing input: peripheral blood. The receptor was derived from an elderly woman with active or convalescent COVID-19.

CDR3 residues: CASSLGVEPYEQYF. CDR3 nucleotide sequence: TGTGCCAGCAGTCTAGGGGTGGAGCCCTACGAGCAGTACTTC. The rearrangement joins TRBV28 to TRBJ2-7, with D possibly TRBD1 on 5 matching bases. The V and J ends lost 5 bases and 2 bases respectively, with 13 bases between them. Germline V CDR1 and CDR2: MDHEN, SYDVKM. CDR3 size: 14 residues. The full variable domain, rest sourced from reference TRBV28 and TRBJ2-7, is DVKVTQSSRYLVKRTGEKVFLECVQDMDHENMFWYRQDPGLGLRLIYFSYDVKMKEKGDIPEGYSVSREKKERFSLILESASTNQTSMYLCASSLGVEPYEQYFGPGTRLTVT.